This TCR beta chain appears in the sequencing data of a study of CD8+ T cells in alopecia areata. Study summary: For 6 to 18 months, tofacitinib was taken, and 6 months off drug followed.

Treatment denoted: oral pan-JAK inhibitor, 5-10 mg twice daily. PBMC-derived CD4+ and CD8+ T cells were sorted. Notes on the study in general: Scalp clonality and expanded CD8+ clones among the top 100 fell significantly with tofacitinib. Normal skin's resident alphabeta T cells are also sequenced in scalp samples.

This clone was seen only a few times. Its antigen is not identified. The V end lost 3 bases, the J end lost 5 bases, and 9 bases lay between the germline ends. Germline CDR1 reads WNHNN; CDR2 reads SYGVQD (reference sequence). CDR3 length: 13 amino acids. Extraction of RNA preceded its reverse transcription into cDNA, which served as the sequencing template. Here immunoSEQ multiplex PCR was the method, and the copy in TCRdb shows in-frame clones only, minus some. Of a few hundred thousand clones in the sample, around two fifths were seen once. The receptor's source is a human donor with alopecia areata. The sample in question was CD4+ T cells sorted from blood, obtained between weeks 30 and 35, from a patient treated with tofacitinib. This chain joins TRBV10-1 and TRBJ2-3, with D maybe TRBD1 (5 bases). The DNA of the CDR3 is TGCGCCAGCAGTGATTCTAGGGGAGATACGCAGTATTTT. Residues: CASSDSRGDTQYF.